In this sample, the clone carrying this T cell receptor beta chain turned up once. The antigen is not known. Germline loops: CDR1 SGHAT, CDR2 FQNNGV. J was trimmed by 5 bases and V by 5 bases; bases with no gene match: 9. The CDR3 runs 15 residues. This sample stems from a study of T cells in Graves' hyperthyroidism and ophthalmopathy. Regarding the study as a whole: Among clonotypes expanded in thyroid above 0.001, most were also found in blood.

RNA transcripts were the template for amplifying TCR beta CDR3 regions. In the first-round RT-PCR of the TCR CDR3, the HTBI primer set was used. TCRdb itself ran the multiplex PCR reads through MiXCR, one entry per CDR3 protein. Here the sample spans 240,000 or so distinct CDR3 sequences, around 17% being singletons. V and J are TRBV11-2 and TRBJ2-5; TRBD2 aligns across 9 bases. The clonotype originates from a young woman with Graves' ophthalmopathy. Sample: blood. CDR3 loop: CASSTRGLAVETQYF. The CDR3 nucleotides read TGTGCCAGCAGCACCCGGGGACTAGCTGTGGAGACCCAGTACTTC.